What follows describes a single T cell receptor (beta chain). This sample was included in a study of CD4 T cells in relation to SARS-CoV-2 and coronaviruses. Germline V gives CDR1 MNHNS, CDR2 SASEGT. The CDR3 sequence is 14 residues long. The V and J ends lost 2 bases and 7 bases, in that order; junction bases with no gene match: 6. Using immunoSEQ multiplex PCR, the repertoire was profiled, and TCRdb retains in-frame clones only, with some absent. The sample includes 30,000 to 45,000 clones, around 89% of them seen just once. This chain links TRBV6-1 with TRBJ2-5; 8 bases map to TRBD1. This TCR derives from an adult with COVID-19. Material: memory CD4+ T cells from PBMCs. The CDR3 protein is CASSEQGARVTQYF. The CDR3 coding sequence is TGTGCCAGCAGTGAACAGGGGGCGCGTGTGACCCAGTACTTC.